This paragraph reports one T cell receptor (beta chain). Its antigen is not known. Trimming cost V 6 bases and J 8 bases, with 14 bases left between them. Germline assignment: CDR1 MNHEY and CDR2 SVGAGI. CDR3 length: 13 amino acids. This sample stems from a study of radiotherapy plus CTLA-4 blockade in lung cancer. Overall study context: Among enrolled patients, over 15% responded and about 30% achieved disease control. Overall study results and limits: After radiotherapy and ipilimumab, tumor-derived clones expanded in peripheral blood.

Sequenced by immunoSEQ multiplex PCR; TCRdb stores in-frame clones only, minus some. The table shows some 64,000 clones, with 60% to 80% occurring only once. This sample comprised peripheral blood, obtained from a patient treated with radiotherapy plus ipilimumab. This sequence was found in a human donor with non-small cell lung cancer whose response to radiotherapy plus ipilimumab could not be evaluated. Some clones in this sample may be carry-over from other donors' samples. The chain links TRBV6-5 to TRBJ2-1; a possible D gene is TRBD1 (6 bases). In DNA form, the CDR3 reads TGTGCCAGCAGAGAGTCAGGGGTCGATGAGCAGTTCTTC. It encodes CASRESGVDEQFF.